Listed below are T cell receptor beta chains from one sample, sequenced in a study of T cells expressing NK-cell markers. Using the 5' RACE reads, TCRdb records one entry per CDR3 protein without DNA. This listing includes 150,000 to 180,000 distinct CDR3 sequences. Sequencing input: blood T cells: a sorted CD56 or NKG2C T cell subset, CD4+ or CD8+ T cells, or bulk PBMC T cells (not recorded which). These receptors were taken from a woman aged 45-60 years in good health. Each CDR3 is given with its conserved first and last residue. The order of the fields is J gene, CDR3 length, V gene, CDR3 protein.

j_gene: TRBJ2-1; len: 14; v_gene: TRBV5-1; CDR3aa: CASSFSGAYNEQFF
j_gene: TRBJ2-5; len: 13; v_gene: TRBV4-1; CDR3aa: CASSQAQGGAQYF
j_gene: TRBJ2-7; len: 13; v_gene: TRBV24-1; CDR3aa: CATSDLQGGEQYF
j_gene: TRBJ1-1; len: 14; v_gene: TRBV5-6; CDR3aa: CASSEGVVNTEAFF
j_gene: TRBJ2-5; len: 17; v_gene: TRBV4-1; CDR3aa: CASSQDRGGSRGETQYF
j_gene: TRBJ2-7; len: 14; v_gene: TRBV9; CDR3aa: CASRGGTGQGEQYF
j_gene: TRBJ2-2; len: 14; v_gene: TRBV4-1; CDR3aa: CASSQWVGGGELFF
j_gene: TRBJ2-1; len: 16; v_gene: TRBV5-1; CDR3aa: CASSLRAGAFWNEQFF
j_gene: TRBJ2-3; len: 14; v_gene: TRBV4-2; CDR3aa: CASSETELTDTQYF
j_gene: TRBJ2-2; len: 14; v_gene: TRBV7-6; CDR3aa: CASSLNAGTGELFF
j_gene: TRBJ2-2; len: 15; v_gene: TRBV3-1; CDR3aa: CASSLASGYTGELFF
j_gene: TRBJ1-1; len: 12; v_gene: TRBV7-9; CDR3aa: CASSPGDTEAFF
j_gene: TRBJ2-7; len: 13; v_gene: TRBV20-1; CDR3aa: CSAGSSFSYEQYF
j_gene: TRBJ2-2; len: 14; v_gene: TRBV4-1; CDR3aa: CASQLARNTGELFF
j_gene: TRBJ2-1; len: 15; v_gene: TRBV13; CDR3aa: CASSSGGDLYNEQFF
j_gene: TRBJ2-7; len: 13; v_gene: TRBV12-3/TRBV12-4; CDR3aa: CASSLNPTYEQYF
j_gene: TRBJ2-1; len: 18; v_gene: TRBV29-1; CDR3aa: CSVEVSSGSSFGVGEQFF
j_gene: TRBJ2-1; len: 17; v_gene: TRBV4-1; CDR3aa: CASGRQYPTGSYNEQFF
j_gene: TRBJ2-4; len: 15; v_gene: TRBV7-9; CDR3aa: CASSLVPDGQNIQYF
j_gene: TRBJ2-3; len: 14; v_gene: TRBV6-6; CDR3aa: CASSIAGLTDTQYF
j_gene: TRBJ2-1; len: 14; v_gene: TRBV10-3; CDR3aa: CAISDGTKYNEQFF